This T cell receptor (beta chain) came from a study of CD8 T cells in ankylosing spondylitis. This clonotype was picked up many times. MiXCR, applied by TCRdb to the 5' RACE reads, yields one record per CDR3 protein. The table has about 250,000 distinct CDR3 sequences, 8% to 9% seen once; the top ten hold about 5%. Germline lookup yields CDR1 DFQATT and CDR2 SNEGSKA (reference sequence). The CDR3 totals 13 residues. With 1 base removed from V and 7 bases from J, the gap between germline ends came to 8 bases. This clonotype was obtained from a female donor with ankylosing spondylitis or in good health (not recorded which). The gene calls are TRBV20-1 and TRBJ1-6, with D perhaps TRBD1 (5 bases). The sequenced sample was blood, either unsorted or a sorted T cell fraction (not recorded which). DNA of the CDR3: TGCAGTGCTAGAGGGGACGGAAATTCACCCCTCCACTTT. This encodes CSARGDGNSPLHF.